A single sample is the source of the 2 T cell receptor beta chains below, sequenced in a study of blood T cell repertoires in COVID-19. The assay was immunoSEQ multiplex PCR, and TCRdb's table has in-frame clones only and misses some. The sample has approximately 210,000 clones; 65% to 90% are singletons. Sequences were obtained from PBMCs or T cells enriched from blood (not recorded which). These receptor sequences come from a middle-aged man who had recovered from COVID-19.

The rearrangement joins TRBV6-5 to TRBJ1-2; 9 nucleotides match TRBD1. V shed 7 bases, J shed 4 bases, and the junction held 7 bases outside the gene matches. Per the germline V gene, CDR1 is MNHEY and CDR2 is SVGAGI. There are 14 residues in the CDR3. CDR3 in amino acids: CASKTDRGGYGYTF. The CDR3 region has the DNA TGTGCCAGCAAGACGGACAGGGGCGGCTATGGCTACACCTTC.

This chain links TRBV7-9 with TRBJ2-7, with a weak D call TRBD2 (6 bases). CDR3 size: 13 residues. Looked up from germline, CDR1 is SEHNR and CDR2 is FQNEAQ (reference sequence). Trimming took 0 bases from V and 5 from J, leaving 8 bases between them. CDR3 bases: TGTGCCAGCAGCTTAGCGGGGGGTCACGAGCAGTACTTC. Translation gives CASSLAGGHEQYF.